These 16 T cell receptor beta chains originate from one sample sequenced in a study of cytomegalovirus exposure and HLA in healthy donors (dated by TCRdb to about 2017). Libraries were prepared through the immunoSEQ multiplex PCR assay. For the multiplex PCR, a mixture combining 60 forward primers for TCR Vbeta segments and 13 reverse primers for TCR Jbeta segments was used. This immuneACCESS table, as held by TCRdb, lists in-frame sequences with V and J called but not all clones. Of the missing ones, under half trace to an unresolved V gene in checked studies; the others have no known cause. The sample profile shows some 100,000 clones; roughly 77% of them were found once. In total, the top ten clones hold about 4.2% of the sample. Material: PBMCs. These receptors were collected from a woman aged 45-59 years in good health and CMV-seropositive.

The chain is built from TRBV19 and TRBJ1-2; D is possibly TRBD1 (6 bases). V was trimmed by 11 bases and J by 6 bases, leaving 16 bases between them. The CDR3 contains 12 residues. The germline gives CDR1 LNHDA, CDR2 SQIVND (reference sequence). The CDR3 here is CASRGRVDGYTF. The CDR3 coding sequence is TGTGCCTCCAGGGGTAGGGTGGATGGCTACACCTTC.

The gene calls are TRBV6-5 and TRBJ2-7; TRBD1 aligns across 7 bases. Germline V CDR1 and CDR2: MNHEY, SVGAGI. Trimming cost V 4 bases and J 0 bases; bases outside gene matches: 6. CDR3 length: 15 amino acids. The DNA of the CDR3 is TGTGCCAGCAGTTCCACAGGGGTTAGCTCCTACGAGCAGTACTTC. It encodes CASSSTGVSSYEQYF.

This chain connects TRBV28 to TRBJ1-2, with 8 nucleotides matching TRBD1. This CDR3 contains 16 residues. Trimming took 5 bases from V and 4 from J; bases not matched to a gene: 12. The germline gives CDR1 MDHEN, CDR2 SYDVKM. CDR3 sequence reads: CASSPTGTGDLYGYTF. The CDR3 DNA reads as TGTGCCAGCAGTCCCACCGGGACAGGAGACCTCTATGGCTACACCTTC.

The rearrangement joins TRBV7-2 to TRBJ2-5; TRBD1 is a possible D gene (5 bases). The ends were cut back, 5 bases at V and 3 bases at J, with 13 bases in the middle. The V gene's germline CDR1 is SGHTA and CDR2 FQGNSA. The CDR3 totals 14 residues. This CDR3 reads CASSHDKGKETQYF. The DNA of the CDR3 is TGTGCCAGCAGCCATGATAAGGGGAAAGAGACCCAGTACTTC.

This rearrangement joins TRBV11-2 to TRBJ2-3; D is ambiguous. Trimming pared 1 base from V and 2 bases from J, leaving 4 bases between. Per germline, CDR1 SGHAT and CDR2 FQNNGV. The CDR3 spans 13 residues. The CDR3 DNA is TGTGCCAGCAGCTTAGTCCTCACAGATACGCAGTATTTT. Translation: CASSLVLTDTQYF. Together with reference TRBV11-2 and TRBJ2-3, the CDR3 gives the full variable domain: EAGVAQSPRYKIIEKRQSVAFWCNPISGHATLYWYQQILGQGPKLLIQFQNNGVVDDSQLPKDRFSAERLKGVDSTLKIQPAKLEDSAVYLCASSLVLTDTQYFGPGTRLTVL.

V gene TRBV4-2 combines with J gene TRBJ1-3, with D possibly matching TRBD1 (6 bases). Germline V gene sequence: CDR1 LGHNA, CDR2 YNFKEQ. This CDR3 comprises 17 residues. The V and J ends lost 1 base and 0 bases respectively, with 13 bases between them. DNA of the CDR3: TGTGCCAGCAGCCAAGTACAGGGAAGGAGCTCTGGAAACACCATATATTTT. Its protein product is CASSQVQGRSSGNTIYF.

The chain couples TRBV27 to TRBJ2-7; TRBD2 matches at 13 bases. The germline V gene has CDR1 MNHEY and CDR2 SMNVEV (reference sequence). J lost 2 bases, V lost 5 bases, and 9 bases had no gene match. This CDR3 spans 17 amino acids. The CDR3 region has the DNA TGTGCCAGCAGTACCGGGACTAGCGGGAACAGGCCCTACGAGCAGTACTTC. It yields the protein CASSTGTSGNRPYEQYF.

This clone appeared a few times. This chain connects TRBV5-1 to TRBJ2-1; a weak D match, TRBD1 (5 bases). The germline CDR1 and CDR2 sequences are SGHRS and YFSETQ. The ends were cut back, 1 base at V and 8 bases at J, with 19 bases in the middle. CDR3 length: 16 amino acids. CDR3 in DNA: TGCGCCAGCAGCTTGCAGGGCCGGAATCGGGTAGATGAGCAGTTCTTC. Residues: CASSLQGRNRVDEQFF.

Only a few counts were recorded for this clone. The J gene is TRBJ2-5, the V gene TRBV18, with a possible D match to TRBD2 (5 bases). Germline-derived CDR1 and CDR2 are KGHSH and LQKENI. V lost 2 bases and J lost 4, with 14 bases in between. The CDR3 loop spans 15 amino acids. The CDR3 DNA follows: TGTGCCAGCTCACCAACACTAGAGGCCTTAGAGACCCAGTACTTC. Protein: CASSPTLEALETQYF.

This rearrangement joins TRBV27 to TRBJ2-1, with TRBD1 matching over 10 bases. The CDR3 spans 15 residues. Per the germline V gene, CDR1 is MNHEY and CDR2 is SMNVEV (reference sequence). V lost 3 bases, J lost 1 base, and 0 bases stayed unmatched. CDR3 in amino acids: CASSLGQGSYNEQFF. CDR3 DNA: TGTGCCAGCAGTTTGGGACAGGGGTCCTACAATGAGCAGTTCTTC.

As to this clone: At one boundary the junction diverges from the germline segment, which might be a read error. The chain recombines TRBV19 with TRBJ2-3; 7 bases agree with TRBD2. This CDR3 spans 13 amino acids. Looked up from germline, CDR1 is LNHDA and CDR2 is SQIVND (reference sequence). CDR3 sequence: CASRIAGADTQYF. The CDR3 nucleotides are TGTGCCAGTCGTATTGCGGGAGCAGATACGCAGTATTTT.

V usage is TRBV6-6 and J usage is TRBJ2-1; 7 bases fit TRBD2. V was clipped by 7 bases and J by 0 bases; unmatched bases: 9. Germline lookup yields CDR1 MNHNY and CDR2 SVGAGI (reference sequence). CDR3 length equals 16 residues. The CDR3 DNA sequence: TGTGCCAGCACCCGTGGGAGGGATCCCTCCTACAATGAGCAGTTCTTC. Translated, it gives CASTRGRDPSYNEQFF.

The chain employs TRBV27 and TRBJ1-5; possibly TRBD1 for D (5 bases). V lost 7 bases to trimming and J lost 7 bases, with 17 bases between them. This CDR3 is 14 amino acids long. Germline lookup yields CDR1 MNHEY and CDR2 SMNVEV (reference sequence). The CDR3 DNA follows: TGTGCCAGCAACCTCGCGGGGACGGGACAGCCCCAGCATTTT. It is translated as CASNLAGTGQPQHF.

This clone was counted a single time. The V gene is TRBV5-8, the J gene TRBJ1-2; 9 bases match TRBD1. CDR3 length equals 17 residues. The V gene's germline CDR1 is SGHTS and CDR2 YDEGEE. With V trimmed by 5 bases and J by 0 bases, 11 bases remained unmatched. The CDR3 coding sequence is TGTGCCAGCAGAACCGGGACAGGGCGTAGCCCTAACTATGGCTACACCTTC. It codes for CASRTGTGRSPNYGYTF.

With regard to this clone: A junction end diverges from the germline sequence, so it may reflect a read error. CDR3 amino acids: CASSQTGTDTQYF. CDR3 coding DNA: TGTGCTAGCAGCCAGACAGGGACAGATACGCAGTATTTT. The chain recombines TRBV7-7 with TRBJ2-3; 7 bases fit TRBD1. The CDR3 covers 13 residues. The germline CDR1 and CDR2 sequences are SSHAT and FNYEAQ (reference sequence).

This clone showed up just a few times. The gene calls are TRBV5-1 and TRBJ2-1; 11 bases are a match to TRBD1. With 0 bases clipped from V and 0 bases from J, the junction kept 8 bases outside the gene matches. Germline-derived CDR1 and CDR2 are SGHRS and YFSETQ. The length of the CDR3 is 19 residues. Here the CDR3 DNA reads TGCGCCAGCAGCTTGGGGACAGGGGGCTCCCTCAGCTCCTACAATGAGCAGTTCTTC. It encodes CASSLGTGGSLSSYNEQFF.